Below, 3 T cell receptor beta chains from the same sample are listed, as sequenced in a study of T cell repertoires in cytomegalovirus infection. Their specific antigens are unknown. TCRdb independently ran MiXCR on the reads; one entry per CDR3 protein. Of approximately 1,000,000 distinct CDR3 sequences in the sample, roughly 31% are singletons; the top ten hold around 15%. The sample in question was cultured CD8+ T cells from PBMCs, obtained from culture after CMV antigen stimulation. Receptor source: a human donor in good health (CMV status not recorded). Some clones in this sample may be carry-over from other donors' samples.

V gene TRBV12-3 or TRBV12-4 combines with J gene TRBJ2-2, with D unresolved. This CDR3 is built from 17 residues. V lost 7 bases to trimming and J lost 6 bases, with 24 bases between them. The CDR3 region is CASIGWAGRINAGELFF. The CDR3 DNA reads TGTGCCAGCATCGGTTGGGCAGGTCGTATTAATGCCGGGGAGCTGTTTTTT.

Many counts were recorded for this clonotype. The V gene is TRBV12-3 or TRBV12-4, the J gene TRBJ2-4; 7 nucleotides agree with TRBD2. V lost 3 bases, J lost 10 bases, and 6 bases stayed unmatched. The CDR3 is made up of 13 amino acids. CDR3 sequence (DNA): TGTGCCAGCAGTTTGGCACTAGCGACGATTCAGTACTTC. Translation gives CASSLALATIQYF.

This clonotype was detected many times. V is TRBV7-2 and J is TRBJ2-2; D uncertain. The CDR3 contains 12 residues. Germline CDR1 reads SGHTA; CDR2 reads FQGNSA. The V and J ends lost 3 bases and 9 bases respectively, with 8 bases between them. The chain's CDR3 is CASSFLPWELFF. CDR3 nucleotides: TGTGCCAGCAGCTTTTTACCGTGGGAGCTGTTTTTT.